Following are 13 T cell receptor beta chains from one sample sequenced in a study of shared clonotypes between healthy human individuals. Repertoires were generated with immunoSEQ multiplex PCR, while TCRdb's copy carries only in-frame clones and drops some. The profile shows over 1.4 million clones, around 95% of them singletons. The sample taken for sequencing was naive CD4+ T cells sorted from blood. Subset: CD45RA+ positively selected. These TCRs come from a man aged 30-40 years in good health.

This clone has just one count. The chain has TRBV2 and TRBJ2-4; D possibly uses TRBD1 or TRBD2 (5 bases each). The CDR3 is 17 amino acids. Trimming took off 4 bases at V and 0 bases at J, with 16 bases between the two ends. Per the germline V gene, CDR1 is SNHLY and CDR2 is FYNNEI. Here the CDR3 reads CASSVRGAGLAKNIQYF. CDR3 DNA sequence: TGTGCCAGCAGTGTGCGTGGGGCAGGACTAGCCAAAAACATTCAGTACTTC.

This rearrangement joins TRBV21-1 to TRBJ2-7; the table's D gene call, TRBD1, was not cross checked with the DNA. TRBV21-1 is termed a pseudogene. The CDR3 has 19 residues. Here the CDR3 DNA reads TGTGCCAGCAGCAAAGCCATTGGGGCAGAGAAGAAGACCAACTACGAGCAGTACTTC. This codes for CASSKAIGAEKKTNYEQYF.

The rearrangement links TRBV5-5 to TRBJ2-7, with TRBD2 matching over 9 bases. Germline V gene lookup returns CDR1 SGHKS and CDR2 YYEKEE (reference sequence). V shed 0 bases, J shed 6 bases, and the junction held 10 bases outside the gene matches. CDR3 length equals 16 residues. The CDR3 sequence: CASSLVLSGSSGEQYF. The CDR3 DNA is TGTGCCAGCAGCTTGGTTCTTAGCGGGAGTTCAGGCGAGCAGTACTTC.

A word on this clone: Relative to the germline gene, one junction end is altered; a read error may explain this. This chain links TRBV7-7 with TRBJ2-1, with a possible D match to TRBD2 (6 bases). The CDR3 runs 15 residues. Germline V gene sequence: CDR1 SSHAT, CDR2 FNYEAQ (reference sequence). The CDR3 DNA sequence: TGTGCTAGCAGCTTAGGATTGGCGGGATCGGATGAGCAGTTCTTC. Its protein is CASSLGLAGSDEQFF.

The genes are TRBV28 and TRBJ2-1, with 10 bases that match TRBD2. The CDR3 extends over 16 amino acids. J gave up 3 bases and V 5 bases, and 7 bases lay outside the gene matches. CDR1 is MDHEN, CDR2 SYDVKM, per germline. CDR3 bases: TGTGCCAGCAGTAGTTCTAGCGGGAGAGGCTACAATGAGCAGTTCTTC. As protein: CASSSSSGRGYNEQFF.

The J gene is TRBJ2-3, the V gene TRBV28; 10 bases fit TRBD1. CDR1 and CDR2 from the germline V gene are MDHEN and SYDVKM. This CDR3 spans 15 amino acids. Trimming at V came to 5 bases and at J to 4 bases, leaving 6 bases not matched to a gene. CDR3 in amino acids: CASSTMTGGPDTQYF. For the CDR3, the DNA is TGTGCCAGCAGTACCATGACAGGGGGCCCAGATACGCAGTATTTT.

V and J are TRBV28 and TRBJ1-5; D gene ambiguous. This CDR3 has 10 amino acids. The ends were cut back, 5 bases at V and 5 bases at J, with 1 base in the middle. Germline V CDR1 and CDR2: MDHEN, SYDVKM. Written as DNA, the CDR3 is TGTGCCAGCAGTCATCAGCCCCAGCATTTT. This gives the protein CASSHQPQHF.

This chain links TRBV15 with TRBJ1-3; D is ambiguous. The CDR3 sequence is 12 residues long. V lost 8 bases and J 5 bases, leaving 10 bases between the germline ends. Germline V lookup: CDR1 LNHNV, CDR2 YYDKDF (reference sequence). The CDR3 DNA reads TGTGCCACCCACGGTGATAGAAACACCATATATTTT. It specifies CATHGDRNTIYF.

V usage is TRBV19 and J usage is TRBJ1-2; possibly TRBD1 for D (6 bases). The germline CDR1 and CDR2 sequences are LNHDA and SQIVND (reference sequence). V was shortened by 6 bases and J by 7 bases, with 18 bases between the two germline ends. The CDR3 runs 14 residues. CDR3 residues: CASSLDRLSTGYTF. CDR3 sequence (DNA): TGTGCCAGTAGCCTAGACAGGCTTTCCACTGGCTACACCTTC.

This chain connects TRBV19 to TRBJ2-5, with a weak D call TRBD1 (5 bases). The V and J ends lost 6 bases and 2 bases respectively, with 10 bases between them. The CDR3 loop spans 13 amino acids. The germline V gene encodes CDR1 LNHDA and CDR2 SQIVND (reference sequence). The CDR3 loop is CASRARAQETQYF. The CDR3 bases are TGTGCCAGTAGAGCCAGGGCTCAAGAGACCCAGTACTTC.

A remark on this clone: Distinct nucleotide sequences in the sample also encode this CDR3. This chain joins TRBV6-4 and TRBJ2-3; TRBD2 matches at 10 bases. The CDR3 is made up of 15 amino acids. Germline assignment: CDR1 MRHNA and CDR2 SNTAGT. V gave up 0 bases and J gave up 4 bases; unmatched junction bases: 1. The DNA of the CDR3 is TGTGCCAGCAGTGACTCAGCGGGAGGGCCAGATACGCAGTATTTT. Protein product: CASSDSAGGPDTQYF.

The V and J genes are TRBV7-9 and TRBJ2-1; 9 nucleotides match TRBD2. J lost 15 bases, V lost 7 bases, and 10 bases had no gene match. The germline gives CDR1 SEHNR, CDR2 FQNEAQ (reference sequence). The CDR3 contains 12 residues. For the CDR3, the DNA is TGTGCCAGCACCCCTCTCGGCGGGAGGGTGTTCTTC. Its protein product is CASTPLGGRVFF.

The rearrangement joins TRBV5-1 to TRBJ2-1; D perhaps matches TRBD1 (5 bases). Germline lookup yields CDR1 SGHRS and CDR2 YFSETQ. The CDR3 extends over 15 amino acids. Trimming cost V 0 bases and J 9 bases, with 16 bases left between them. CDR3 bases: TGCGCCAGCAGCTTGGACCCGAACCAGGGTACTGAGCAGTTCTTC. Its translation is CASSLDPNQGTEQFF.